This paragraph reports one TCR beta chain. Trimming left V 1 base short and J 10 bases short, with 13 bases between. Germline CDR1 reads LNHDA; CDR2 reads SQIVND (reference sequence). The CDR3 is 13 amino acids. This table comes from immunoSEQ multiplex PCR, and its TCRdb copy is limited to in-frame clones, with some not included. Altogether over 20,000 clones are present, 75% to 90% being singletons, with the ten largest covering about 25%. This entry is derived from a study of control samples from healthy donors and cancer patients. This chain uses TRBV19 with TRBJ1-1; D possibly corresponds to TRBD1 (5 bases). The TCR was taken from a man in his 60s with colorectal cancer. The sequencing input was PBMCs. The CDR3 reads CASSIGDRPSAFF. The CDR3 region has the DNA TGTGCCAGTAGTATAGGTGACAGACCGTCAGCTTTCTTT.